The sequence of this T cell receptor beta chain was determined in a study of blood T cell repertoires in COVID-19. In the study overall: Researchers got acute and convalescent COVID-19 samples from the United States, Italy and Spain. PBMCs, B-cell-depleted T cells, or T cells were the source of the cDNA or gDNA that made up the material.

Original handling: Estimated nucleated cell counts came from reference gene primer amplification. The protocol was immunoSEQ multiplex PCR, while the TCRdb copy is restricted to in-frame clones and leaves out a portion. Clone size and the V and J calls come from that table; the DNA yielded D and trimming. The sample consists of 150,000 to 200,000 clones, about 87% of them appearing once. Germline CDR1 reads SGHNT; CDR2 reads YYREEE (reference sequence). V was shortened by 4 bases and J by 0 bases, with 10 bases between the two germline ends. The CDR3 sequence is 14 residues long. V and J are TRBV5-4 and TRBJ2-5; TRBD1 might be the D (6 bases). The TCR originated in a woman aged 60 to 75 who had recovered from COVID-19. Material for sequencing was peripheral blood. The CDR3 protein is CASSEGQNQETQYF. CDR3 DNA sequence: TGTGCCAGCAGCGAGGGACAAAACCAAGAGACCCAGTACTTC.